Detailed here is one TCR beta chain. Its target is not known. The germline gene is not matched at one end of the junction; a read error may be the cause. The TCR beta CDR3 regions underwent amplification using RNA transcripts as the source. The HTBI primer set drove a first-round RT-PCR of the TCR CDR3. MiXCR was run by TCRdb on the multiplex PCR reads, yielding one entry per CDR3 protein. The table lists 490,000 or so distinct CDR3 sequences, about 22% of them singletons, with around 54% in the top ten. Clinical Activity Scores of at least 3, NOSPECS grades of at least 4 and durations under 3 months characterized ophthalmopathy patients. The data stem from a study of T cells in Graves' hyperthyroidism and ophthalmopathy. The CDR3 covers 15 residues. Study-level results: Most thyroid clonotypes that were expanded above 0.001 also turned up in blood.

The sample was blood. This sequence originates from a woman in her seventies with Graves' ophthalmopathy. This chain connects TRBV12-3 or TRBV12-4 to TRBJ2-1; TRBD2 matches 7 bases. CDR3 sequence (DNA): TGTGCCAGCAGTTTCGGCGGGAGCTCCTACAATGGGCAGTTCTTC. Its translation is CASSFGGSSYNGQFF.